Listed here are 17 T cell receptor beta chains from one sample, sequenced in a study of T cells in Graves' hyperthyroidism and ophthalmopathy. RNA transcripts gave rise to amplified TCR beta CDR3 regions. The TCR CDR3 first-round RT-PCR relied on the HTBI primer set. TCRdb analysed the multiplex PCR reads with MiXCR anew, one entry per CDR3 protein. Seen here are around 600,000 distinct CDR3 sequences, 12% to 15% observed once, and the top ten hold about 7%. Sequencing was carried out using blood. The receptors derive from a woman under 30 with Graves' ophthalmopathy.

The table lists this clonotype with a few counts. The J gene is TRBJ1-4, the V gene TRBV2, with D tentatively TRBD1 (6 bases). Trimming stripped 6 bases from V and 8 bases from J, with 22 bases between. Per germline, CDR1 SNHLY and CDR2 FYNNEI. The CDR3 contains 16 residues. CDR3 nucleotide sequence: TGTGCCAGCAGAGCGCCCCCCTCAGGGGTTGGCGAAAAACTGTTTTTT. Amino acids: CASRAPPSGVGEKLFF.

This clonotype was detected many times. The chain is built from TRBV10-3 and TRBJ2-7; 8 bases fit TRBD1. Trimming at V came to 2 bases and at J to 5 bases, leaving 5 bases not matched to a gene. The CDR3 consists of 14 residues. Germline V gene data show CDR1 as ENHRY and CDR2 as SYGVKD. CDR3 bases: TGTGCCATCAGTGAGCCGGACAGGGCCCACGAGCAGTACTTC. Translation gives CAISEPDRAHEQYF.

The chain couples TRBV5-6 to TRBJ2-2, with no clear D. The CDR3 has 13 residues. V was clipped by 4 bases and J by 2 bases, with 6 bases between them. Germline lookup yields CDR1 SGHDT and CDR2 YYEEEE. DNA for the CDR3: TGTGCCAGCAGCAACACCAACACCGGGGAGCTGTTTTTT. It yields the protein CASSNTNTGELFF.

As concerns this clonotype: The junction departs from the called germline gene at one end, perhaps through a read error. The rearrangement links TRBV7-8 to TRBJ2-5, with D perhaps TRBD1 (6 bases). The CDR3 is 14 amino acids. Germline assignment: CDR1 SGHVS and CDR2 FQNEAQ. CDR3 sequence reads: CASSRGRGRETQYF. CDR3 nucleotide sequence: TGCGCCAGCAGCCGAGGCAGGGGTAGGGAGACCCAGTACTTC.

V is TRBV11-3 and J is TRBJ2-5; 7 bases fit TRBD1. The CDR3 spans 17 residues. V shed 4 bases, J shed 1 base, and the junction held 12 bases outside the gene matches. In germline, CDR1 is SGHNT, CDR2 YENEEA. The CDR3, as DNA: TGTGCCAGCAGCTGGCCTAGGACAGGCGCCCCCCAAGAGACCCAGTACTTC. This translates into CASSWPRTGAPQETQYF.

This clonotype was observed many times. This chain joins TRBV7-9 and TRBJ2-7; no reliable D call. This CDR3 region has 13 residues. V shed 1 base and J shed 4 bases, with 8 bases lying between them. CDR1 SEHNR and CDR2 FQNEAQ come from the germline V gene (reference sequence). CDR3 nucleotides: TGTGCCAGCAGCTTAGTAGGGCCTTACGAGCAGTACTTC. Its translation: CASSLVGPYEQYF. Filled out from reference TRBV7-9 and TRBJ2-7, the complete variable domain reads DTGVSQNPRHKITKRGQNVTFRCDPISEHNRLYWYRQTLGQGPEFLTYFQNEAQLEKSRLLSDRFSAERPKGSFSTLEIQRTEQGDSAMYLCASSLVGPYEQYFGPGTRLTVT.

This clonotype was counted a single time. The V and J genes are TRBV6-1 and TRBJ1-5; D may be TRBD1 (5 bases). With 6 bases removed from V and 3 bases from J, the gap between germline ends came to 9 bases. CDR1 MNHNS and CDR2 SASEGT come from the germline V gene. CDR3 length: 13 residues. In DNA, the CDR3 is TGTGCCAGCAGCGACAGCCTCAATCAGCCCCAGCATTTT. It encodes CASSDSLNQPQHF.

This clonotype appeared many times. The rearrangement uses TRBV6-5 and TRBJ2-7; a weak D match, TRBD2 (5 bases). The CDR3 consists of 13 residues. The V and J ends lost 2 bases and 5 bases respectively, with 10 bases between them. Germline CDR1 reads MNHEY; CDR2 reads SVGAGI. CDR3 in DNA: TGTGCCAGCAGTTACCTGGCGGGCGACGAGCAGTACTTC. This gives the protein CASSYLAGDEQYF.

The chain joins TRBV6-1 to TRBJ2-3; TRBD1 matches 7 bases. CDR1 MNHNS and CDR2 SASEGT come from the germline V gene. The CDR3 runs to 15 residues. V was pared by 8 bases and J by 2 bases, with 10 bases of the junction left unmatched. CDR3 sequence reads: CASRRTGTATDTQYF. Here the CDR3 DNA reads TGTGCCAGCCGTCGGACCGGGACAGCCACAGATACGCAGTATTTT.

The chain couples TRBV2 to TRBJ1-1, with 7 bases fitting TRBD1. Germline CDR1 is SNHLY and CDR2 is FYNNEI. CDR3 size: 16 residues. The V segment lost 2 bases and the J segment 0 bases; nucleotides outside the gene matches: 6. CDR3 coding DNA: TGTGCCAGCAGTGAACAGGGGGAGGCGATGAACACTGAAGCTTTCTTT. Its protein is CASSEQGEAMNTEAFF.

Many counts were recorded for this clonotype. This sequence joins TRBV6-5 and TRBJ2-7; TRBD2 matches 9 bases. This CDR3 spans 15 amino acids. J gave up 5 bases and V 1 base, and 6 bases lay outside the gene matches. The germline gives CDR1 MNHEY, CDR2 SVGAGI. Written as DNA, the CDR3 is TGTGCCAGCAGTTACTTGGGACTAGCTTCCCACGAGCAGTACTTC. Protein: CASSYLGLASHEQYF.

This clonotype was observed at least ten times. CDR3 in DNA: TGTGCCAGCAGCCAAAGGGGTTGGGGGTTGGTGAACACTGAAGCTTTCTTT. Protein product: CASSQRGWGLVNTEAFF. The V and J genes are TRBV11-2 and TRBJ1-1, with D tentatively TRBD1 (5 bases). Germline assignment: CDR1 SGHAT and CDR2 FQNNGV. V gave up 5 bases and J gave up 0 bases, with 19 bases separating them. CDR3 length equals 17 residues.

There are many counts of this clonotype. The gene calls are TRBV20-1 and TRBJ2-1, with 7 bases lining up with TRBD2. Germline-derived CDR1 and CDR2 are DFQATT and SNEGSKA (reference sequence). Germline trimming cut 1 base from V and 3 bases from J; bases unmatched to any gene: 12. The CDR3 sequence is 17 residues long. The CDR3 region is CSARGAPEGRDYNEQFF. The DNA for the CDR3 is TGCAGTGCTAGAGGAGCCCCGGAGGGGAGGGACTACAATGAGCAGTTCTTC.

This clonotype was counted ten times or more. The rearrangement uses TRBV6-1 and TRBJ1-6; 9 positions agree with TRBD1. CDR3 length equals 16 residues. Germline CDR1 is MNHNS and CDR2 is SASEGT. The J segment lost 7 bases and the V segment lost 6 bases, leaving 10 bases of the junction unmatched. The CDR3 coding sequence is TGTGCCAGCAGAGACCATGAGACAGGGGGAAATTCACCCCTCCACTTT. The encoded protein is CASRDHETGGNSPLHF.

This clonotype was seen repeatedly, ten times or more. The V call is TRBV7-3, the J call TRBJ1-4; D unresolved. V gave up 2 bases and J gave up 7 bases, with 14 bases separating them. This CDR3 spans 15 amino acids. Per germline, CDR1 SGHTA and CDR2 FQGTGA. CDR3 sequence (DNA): TGTGCCAGCAGCTTATCGGGCCCGCCGGGTGAAAAACTGTTTTTT. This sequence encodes CASSLSGPPGEKLFF. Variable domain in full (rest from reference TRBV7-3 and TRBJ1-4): GAGVSQTPSNKVTEKGKYVELRCDPISGHTALYWYRQSLGQGPEFLIYFQGTGAADDSGLPNDRFFAVRPEGSVSTLKIQRTERGDSAVYLCASSLSGPPGEKLFFGSGTQLSVL.

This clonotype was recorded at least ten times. In DNA form, the CDR3 reads TGTGCCAGCAGCCTCTTTGCCAGCGGAGGCAATGAGCAGTTCTTC. This encodes CASSLFASGGNEQFF. The chain employs TRBV3-1 and TRBJ2-1, with D perhaps TRBD2 (5 bases). Trimming removed 4 bases from V and 6 bases from J, with 16 bases in between. The germline CDR1 and CDR2 sequences are LGHDT and YNNKEL (reference sequence). This CDR3 comprises 15 residues.

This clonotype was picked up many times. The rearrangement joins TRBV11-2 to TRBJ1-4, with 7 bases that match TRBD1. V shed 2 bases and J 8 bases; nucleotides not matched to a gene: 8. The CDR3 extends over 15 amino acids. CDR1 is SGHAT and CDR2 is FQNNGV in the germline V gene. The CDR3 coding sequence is TGTGCCAGCAGCTTATCCGGGACAGAGAGGGAAAAACTGTTTTTT. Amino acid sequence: CASSLSGTEREKLFF.